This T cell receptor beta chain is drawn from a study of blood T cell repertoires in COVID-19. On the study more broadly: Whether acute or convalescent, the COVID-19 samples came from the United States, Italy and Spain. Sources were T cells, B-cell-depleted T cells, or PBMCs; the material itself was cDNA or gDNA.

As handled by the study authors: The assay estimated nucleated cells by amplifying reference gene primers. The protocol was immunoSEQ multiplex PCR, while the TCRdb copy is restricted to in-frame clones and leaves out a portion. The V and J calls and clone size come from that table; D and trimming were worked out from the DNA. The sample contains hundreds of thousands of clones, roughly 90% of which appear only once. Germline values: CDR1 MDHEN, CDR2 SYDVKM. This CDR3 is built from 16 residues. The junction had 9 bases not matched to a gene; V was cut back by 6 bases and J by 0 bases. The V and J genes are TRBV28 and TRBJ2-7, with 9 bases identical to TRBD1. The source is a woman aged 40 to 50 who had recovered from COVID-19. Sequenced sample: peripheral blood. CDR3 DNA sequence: TGTGCCAGCAGCCCAAGACAGGGGGAAGGCTCCTACGAGCAGTACTTC. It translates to CASSPRQGEGSYEQYF.